The 10 T cell receptor beta chains below were found in one sample sequenced in a study of blood T cells in healthy people across ages. For the second PCR, which ran for 7 to 11 cycles, a sample-barcoded 5' primer and a J-beta primer mix were used. TCRdb re-analysed the 5' RACE reads in MiXCR, keeping a single row per CDR3 protein. The sample records about 810,000 distinct CDR3 sequences, 35% to 40% being singletons. The sequencing input was blood. Receptors originate from a man aged 18-30 years in good health.

This clonotype has more than one count but fewer than ten. The rearrangement links TRBV7-2 to TRBJ2-7; 9 nucleotides match TRBD1. CDR1 SGHTA and CDR2 FQGNSA come from the germline V gene. Unmatched junction bases numbered 4, after V lost 6 bases and J lost 4 bases. The CDR3 has 13 residues. CDR3 sequence (DNA): TGTGCCAGCAGTACAGGGGGCAAATACGAGCAGTACTTC. Translating it yields CASSTGGKYEQYF.

The chain couples TRBV18 to TRBJ1-6; 7 bases are a match to TRBD1. The trim removed 3 bases at V and 7 bases at J, leaving 6 bases unmatched. This CDR3 spans 15 amino acids. The germline V gene encodes CDR1 KGHSH and CDR2 LQKENI. Here the CDR3 DNA reads TGTGCCAGCTCACCTGCGGGACAGAGAAATTCACCCCTCCACTTT. This codes for CASSPAGQRNSPLHF.

The chain uses TRBV29-1 and TRBJ2-5; tentatively, D is TRBD2 (5 bases). CDR3 length: 11 amino acids. Germline V gene sequence: CDR1 SQVTM, CDR2 ANQGSEA. Trimming took off 8 bases at V and 6 bases at J, with 13 bases between the two ends. The CDR3 DNA reads as TGCAGCTCCCCCCGAGGGCAGACCCAGTACTTC. It specifies CSSPRGQTQYF.

This clonotype showed up just a few times. The rearrangement joins TRBV20-1 to TRBJ2-7; D call uncertain. Trimming pared 3 bases from V and 0 bases from J, leaving 9 bases between. This CDR3 comprises 13 residues. From germline, CDR1 is DFQATT and CDR2 SNEGSKA (reference sequence). The CDR3 bases are TGCAGTGCTAGTGCTGCGGCCTCCTACGAGCAGTACTTC. Its protein product is CSASAAASYEQYF.

This clonotype came up a few times. The V gene is TRBV9, the J gene TRBJ2-3, with D perhaps matching TRBD1 (6 bases). The CDR3 spans 15 residues. Germline V gene data show CDR1 as SGDLS and CDR2 as YYNGEE. V lost 0 bases and J lost 3, with 11 bases in between. The CDR3 loop reads CASSVGSGQTDTQYF. The CDR3 nucleotides read TGTGCCAGCAGCGTAGGGAGCGGACAGACAGATACGCAGTATTTT.

This clonotype was seen more than once but under ten times. V and J are TRBV7-2 and TRBJ2-1; maybe TRBD1 (5 bases). Germline CDR1 and CDR2: SGHTA and FQGNSA. Trimming left V 1 base short and J 3 bases short, with 7 bases between. This CDR3 has 14 residues. CDR3 DNA: TGTGCCAGCAGCTTAGACAGGTACTACAATGAGCAGTTCTTC. Its translation is CASSLDRYYNEQFF. Supplemented by reference TRBV7-2 and TRBJ2-1, the full variable domain reads GAGVSQSPSNKVTEKGKDVELRCDPISGHTALYWYRQSLGQGLEFLIYFQGNSAPDKSGLPSDRFSAERTGGSVSTLTIQRTQQEDSAVYLCASSLDRYYNEQFFGPGTRLTVL.

The chain combines TRBV15 with TRBJ2-5; 7 positions agree with TRBD2. The length of the CDR3 is 19 residues. The V gene's germline CDR1 is LNHNV and CDR2 YYDKDF (reference sequence). Trimming took 0 bases from V and 4 from J; bases not matched to a gene: 17. This CDR3 reads CATSRDPLGDYPNRETQYF. As DNA, the CDR3 is TGTGCCACCAGCAGAGATCCCCTCGGGGACTACCCCAATCGAGAGACCCAGTACTTC. The whole variable domain, remainder taken from reference TRBV15 and TRBJ2-5, is DAMVIQNPRYQVTQFGKPVTLSCSQTLNHNVMYWYQQKSSQAPKLLFHYYDKDFNNEADTPDNFQSRRPNTSFCFLDIRSPGLGDTAMYLCATSRDPLGDYPNRETQYFGPGTRLLVL.

This clonotype was picked up many times. The V gene is TRBV20-1, the J gene TRBJ2-5; D is possibly TRBD1 or TRBD2 (5 bases each). This CDR3 is built from 15 residues. The V gene's germline CDR1 is DFQATT and CDR2 SNEGSKA (reference sequence). V was cut by 6 bases and J by 5 bases, with 22 bases left in between. The CDR3 sequence is CSAPPYGALSETQYF. CDR3 coding DNA: TGCAGTGCCCCCCCGTACGGGGCGCTTTCCGAGACCCAGTACTTC.

This clonotype has more than one count but fewer than ten. The chain has TRBV10-3 and TRBJ2-3, with 8 nucleotides matching TRBD2. Germline V gives CDR1 ENHRY, CDR2 SYGVKD. This CDR3 contains 15 residues. V trimming: 6 bases; J trimming: 2 bases; junction bases outside the gene matches: 7. CDR3 nucleotide sequence: TGTGCCATCAGCGGTACTAGCGGTCCCACAGATACGCAGTATTTT. Its protein product is CAISGTSGPTDTQYF.

This chain uses TRBV20-1 with TRBJ2-1, with 7 bases matching TRBD1. Germline V CDR1 and CDR2: DFQATT, SNEGSKA (reference sequence). The CDR3 covers 12 residues. In nucleotides, the CDR3 is TGCAGCACCGAGGGGGCGCGGAGTGAGCAGTTCTTC. Translating it yields CSTEGARSEQFF.